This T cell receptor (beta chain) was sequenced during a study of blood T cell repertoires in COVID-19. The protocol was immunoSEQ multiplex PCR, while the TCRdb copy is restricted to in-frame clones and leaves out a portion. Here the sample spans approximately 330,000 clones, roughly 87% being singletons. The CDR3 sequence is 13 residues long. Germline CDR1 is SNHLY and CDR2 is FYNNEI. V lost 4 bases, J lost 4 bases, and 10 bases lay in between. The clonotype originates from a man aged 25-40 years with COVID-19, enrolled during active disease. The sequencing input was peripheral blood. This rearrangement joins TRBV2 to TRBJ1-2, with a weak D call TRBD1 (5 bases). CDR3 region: CASSGDSFYGYTF. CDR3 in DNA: TGTGCCAGCAGTGGGGACTCTTTCTATGGCTACACCTTC.